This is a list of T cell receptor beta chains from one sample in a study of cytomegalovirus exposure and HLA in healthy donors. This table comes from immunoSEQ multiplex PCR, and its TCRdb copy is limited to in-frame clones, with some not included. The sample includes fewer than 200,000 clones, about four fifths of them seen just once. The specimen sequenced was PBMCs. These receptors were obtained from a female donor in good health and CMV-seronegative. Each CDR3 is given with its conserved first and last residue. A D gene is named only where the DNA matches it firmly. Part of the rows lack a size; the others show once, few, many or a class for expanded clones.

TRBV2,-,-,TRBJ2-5,CASSEYQIQYF,TGTGCCAGCAGTGAATACCAGATTCAGTACTTC
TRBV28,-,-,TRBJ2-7,CASSYTYEQYF,TGTGCCAGCAGCTATACCTACGAGCAGTACTTC
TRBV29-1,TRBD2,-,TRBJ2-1,CSVVLAGGLSYNEQFF,TGCAGCGTGGTCCTTGCGGGGGGCCTCTCCTACAATGAGCAGTTCTTC
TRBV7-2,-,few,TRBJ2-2,CASSLAPLAGELFF,TGTGCCAGCAGCTTAGCCCCCCTGGCTGGGGAGCTGTTTTTT
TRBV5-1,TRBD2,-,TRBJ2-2,CASSLEVAGGELFF,TGCGCCAGCAGCTTGGAGGTAGCGGGCGGGGAGCTGTTTTTT
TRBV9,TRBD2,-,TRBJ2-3,CASSVGASGTADTQYF,TGTGCCAGCAGCGTAGGGGCTAGCGGGACCGCAGATACGCAGTATTTT
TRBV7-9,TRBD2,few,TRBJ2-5,CSSSPSGEETQYF,TGTTCCAGCAGTCCTAGCGGGGAAGAGACCCAGTACTTC
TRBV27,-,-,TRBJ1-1,CASSFGTLSEAFF,TGTGCCAGCAGTTTCGGGACTCTCTCTGAAGCTTTCTTT
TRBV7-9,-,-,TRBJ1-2,CASSQAPQGGYGYTF,TGTGCCAGCAGCCAGGCTCCACAGGGCGGCTATGGCTACACCTTC
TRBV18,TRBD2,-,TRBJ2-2,CASSPGLAGVTGELFF,TGTGCCAGCTCACCTGGTTTGGCGGGAGTCACCGGGGAGCTGTTTTTT
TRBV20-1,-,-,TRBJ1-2,CSAGGTYGYTF,TGCAGTGCGGGAGGAACCTATGGCTACACCTTC
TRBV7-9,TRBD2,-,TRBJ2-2,CSSSFGGASNTGELFF,TGTTCCAGCAGCTTCGGGGGGGCCTCGAACACCGGGGAGCTGTTTTTT
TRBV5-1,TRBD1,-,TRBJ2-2,CASSLGTGGINTGELFF,TGCGCCAGCAGCTTGGGGACAGGGGGCATTAACACCGGGGAGCTGTTTTTT
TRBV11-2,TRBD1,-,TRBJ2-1,CASSLVKRQGNYEQFF,TGTGCCAGCAGCCTTGTAAAGAGACAGGGGAATTATGAGCAGTTCTTC
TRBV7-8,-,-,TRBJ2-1,CASSLGPGAEGIEQFF,TGTGCCAGCAGCTTAGGGCCGGGAGCCGAAGGCATTGAGCAGTTCTTC
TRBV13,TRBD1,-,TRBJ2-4,CASSFLTGGNIQYF,TGTGCCAGCAGCTTCCTGACAGGGGGGAACATTCAGTACTTC
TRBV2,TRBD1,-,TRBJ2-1,CASRGTGNEQFF,TGTGCCAGCAGGGGGACAGGCAATGAGCAGTTCTTC
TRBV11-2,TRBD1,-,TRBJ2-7,CASSSWTGSNSYEQYF,TGTGCCAGCAGCTCTTGGACAGGGAGTAACTCCTACGAGCAGTACTTC
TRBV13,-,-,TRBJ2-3,CASSLRRRGGSDTQYF,TGTGCCAGCAGCTTAAGGCGGCGGGGCGGGTCAGATACGCAGTATTTT
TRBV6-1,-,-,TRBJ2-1,CASSFTGDEQFF,TGTGCCAGCAGTTTCACCGGGGATGAGCAGTTCTTC
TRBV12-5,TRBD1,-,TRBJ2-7,CASGASGTGSSYEQYF,TGTGCTAGTGGTGCGTCCGGGACAGGGAGCTCCTACGAGCAGTACTTC
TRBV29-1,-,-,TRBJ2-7,CSVTRGPSYEQYF,TGCAGCGTCACCAGGGGACCCTCCTACGAGCAGTACTTC